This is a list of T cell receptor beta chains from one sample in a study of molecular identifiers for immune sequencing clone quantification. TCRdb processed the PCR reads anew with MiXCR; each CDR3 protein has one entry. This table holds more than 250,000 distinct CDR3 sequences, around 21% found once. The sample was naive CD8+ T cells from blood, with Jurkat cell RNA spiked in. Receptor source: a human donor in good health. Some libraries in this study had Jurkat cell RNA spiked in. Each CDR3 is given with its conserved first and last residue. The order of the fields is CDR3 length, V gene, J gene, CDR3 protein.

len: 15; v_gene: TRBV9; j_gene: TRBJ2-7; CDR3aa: CASSVVPGFLYEQYF
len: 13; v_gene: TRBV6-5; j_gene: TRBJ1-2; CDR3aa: CASSYSRTYGYTF
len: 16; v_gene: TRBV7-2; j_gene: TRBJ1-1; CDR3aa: CASSLMLGQGITEAFF
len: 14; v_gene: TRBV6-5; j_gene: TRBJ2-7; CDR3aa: CASSYGAVGYEQYF
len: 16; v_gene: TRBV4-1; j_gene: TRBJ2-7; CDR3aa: CASSQIGSSGRGEQYF
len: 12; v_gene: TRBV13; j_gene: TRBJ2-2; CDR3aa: CASSSSGGELFF
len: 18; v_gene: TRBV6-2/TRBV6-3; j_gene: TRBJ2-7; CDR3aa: CASSYPPGRGRARYEQYF
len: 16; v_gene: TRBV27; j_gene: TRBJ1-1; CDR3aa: CASSVFFSQGGTEAFF
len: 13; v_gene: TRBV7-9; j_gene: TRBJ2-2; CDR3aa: CASSPAGTGELFF
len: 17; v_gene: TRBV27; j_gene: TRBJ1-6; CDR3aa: CASRPGGQGAWNSPLHF
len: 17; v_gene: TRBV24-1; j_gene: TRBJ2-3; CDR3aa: CATSDTHSGPVVDTQYF
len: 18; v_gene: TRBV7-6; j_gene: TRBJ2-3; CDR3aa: CASSSTFASQVETDTQYF
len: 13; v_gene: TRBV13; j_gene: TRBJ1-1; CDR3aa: CASSLEARIEAFF
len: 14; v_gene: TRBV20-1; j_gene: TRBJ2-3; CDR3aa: CSAPWRDGTDTQYF
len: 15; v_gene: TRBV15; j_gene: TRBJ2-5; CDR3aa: CATSRAWDVKETQYF
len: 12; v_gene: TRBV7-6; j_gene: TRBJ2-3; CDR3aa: CASSLFADTQYF
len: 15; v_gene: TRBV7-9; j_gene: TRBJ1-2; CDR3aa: CASSRDPNANYGYTF
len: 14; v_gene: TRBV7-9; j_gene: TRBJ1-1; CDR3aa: CASSIVGAPGETFF
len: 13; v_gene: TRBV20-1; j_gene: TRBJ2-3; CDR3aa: CSAIAGAGDTQYF
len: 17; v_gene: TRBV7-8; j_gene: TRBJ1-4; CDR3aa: CASSSVRPGTTNEKLFF
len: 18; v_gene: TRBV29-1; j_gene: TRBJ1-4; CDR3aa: CSVEEAPTGKGWNEKLFF
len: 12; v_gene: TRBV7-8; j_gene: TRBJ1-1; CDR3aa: CASSLSHTEAFF
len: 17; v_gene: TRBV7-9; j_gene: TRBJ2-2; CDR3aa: CVSSLDPLGLRTGELFF
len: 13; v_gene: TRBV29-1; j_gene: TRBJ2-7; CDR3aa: CSVETSGRNEQYF
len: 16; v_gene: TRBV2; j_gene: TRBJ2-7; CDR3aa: CATSAPGTGLSYEQYF
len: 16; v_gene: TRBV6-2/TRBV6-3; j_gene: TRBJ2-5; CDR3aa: CASSFTIGGYQETQYF
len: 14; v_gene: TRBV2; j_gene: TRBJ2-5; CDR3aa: CASSAWEEQETQYF
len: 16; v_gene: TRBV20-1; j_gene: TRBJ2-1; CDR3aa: CSARDPGVLLAGVLFF
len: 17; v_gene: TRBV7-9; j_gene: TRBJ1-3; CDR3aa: CASSLEGPGGPGNTIYF
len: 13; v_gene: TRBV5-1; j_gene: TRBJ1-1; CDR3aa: CAGSLGRNTEAFF
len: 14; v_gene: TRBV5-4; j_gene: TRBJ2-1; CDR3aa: CASSLAFADNEQFF
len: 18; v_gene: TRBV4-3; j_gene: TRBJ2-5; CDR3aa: CASSQDNTGGSPQETQYF
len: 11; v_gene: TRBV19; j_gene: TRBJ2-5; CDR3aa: CASSGPGTQYF
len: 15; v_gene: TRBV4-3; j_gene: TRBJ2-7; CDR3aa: CASSQGWGVAYEQYF
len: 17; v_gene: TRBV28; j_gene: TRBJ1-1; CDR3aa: CASRFRYRESFITEAFF
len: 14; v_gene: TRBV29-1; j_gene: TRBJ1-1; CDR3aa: CSVETGSENTEAFF
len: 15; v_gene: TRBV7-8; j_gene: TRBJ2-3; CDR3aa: CASSPTGQGTDTQYF
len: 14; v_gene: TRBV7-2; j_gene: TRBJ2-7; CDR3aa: CASSRPGSSYEQYF
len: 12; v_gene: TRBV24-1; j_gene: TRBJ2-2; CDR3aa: CATSDIERELFF
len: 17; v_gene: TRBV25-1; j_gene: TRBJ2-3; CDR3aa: CASSGTSGEKSTDTQYF
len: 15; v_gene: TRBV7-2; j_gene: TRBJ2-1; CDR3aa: CASSNYWDPTNEQFF
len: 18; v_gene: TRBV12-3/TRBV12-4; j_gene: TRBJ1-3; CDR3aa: CASSLIVGQGRFGNTIYF
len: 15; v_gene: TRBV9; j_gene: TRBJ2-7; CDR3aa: CASSAGQGPSYEQYF
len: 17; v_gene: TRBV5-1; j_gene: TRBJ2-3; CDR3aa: CASSWETSGSRTDTQYF
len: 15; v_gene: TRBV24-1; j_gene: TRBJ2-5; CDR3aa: CATSQRSDDQETQYF
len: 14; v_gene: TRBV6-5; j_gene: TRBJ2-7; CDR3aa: CASSYSVGDNEQDF
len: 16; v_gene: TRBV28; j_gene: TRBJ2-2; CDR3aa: CASSIWGGSATGELFF
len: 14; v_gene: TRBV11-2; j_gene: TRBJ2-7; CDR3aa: CASSPGTRGYEQYF
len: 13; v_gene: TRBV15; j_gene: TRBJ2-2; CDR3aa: CATSRTSTGELFF
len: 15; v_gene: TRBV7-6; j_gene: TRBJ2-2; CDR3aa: CASTRQGGSTGELFF
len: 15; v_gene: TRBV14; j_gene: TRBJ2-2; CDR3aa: CASSQAGARAGELFF
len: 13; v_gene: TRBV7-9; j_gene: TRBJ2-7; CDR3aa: CASTNDGFYEQYF
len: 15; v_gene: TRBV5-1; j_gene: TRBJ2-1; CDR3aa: CASSSTSGSYNEQFF
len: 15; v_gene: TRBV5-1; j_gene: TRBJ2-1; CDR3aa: CASSLARGSYNEQFF
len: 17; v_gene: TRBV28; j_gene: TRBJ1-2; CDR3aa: CASSLLVPSSTDYGYTF